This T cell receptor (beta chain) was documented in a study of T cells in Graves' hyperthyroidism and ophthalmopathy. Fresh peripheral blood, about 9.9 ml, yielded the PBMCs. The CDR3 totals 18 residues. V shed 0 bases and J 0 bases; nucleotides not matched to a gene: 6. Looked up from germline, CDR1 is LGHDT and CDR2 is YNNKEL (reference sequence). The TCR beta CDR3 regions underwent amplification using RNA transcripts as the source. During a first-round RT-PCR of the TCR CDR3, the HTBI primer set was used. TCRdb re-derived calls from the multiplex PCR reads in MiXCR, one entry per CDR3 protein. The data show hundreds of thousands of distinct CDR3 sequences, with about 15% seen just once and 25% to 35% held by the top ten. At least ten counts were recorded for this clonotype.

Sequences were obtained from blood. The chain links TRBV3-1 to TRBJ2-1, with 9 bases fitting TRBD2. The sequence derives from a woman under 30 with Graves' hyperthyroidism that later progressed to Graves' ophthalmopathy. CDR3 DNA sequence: TGTGCCAGCAGCCAAGAGAGTAGCGGGAGTATCTCCTACAATGAGCAGTTCTTC. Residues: CASSQESSGSISYNEQFF.